The 18 T cell receptor beta chains below were found in one sample sequenced in a study of blood T cells in healthy people across ages. A J-beta primer mix and a sample-barcoded 5' primer were used in a second PCR of roughly 6 to 12 cycles. MiXCR, applied by TCRdb to the 5' RACE reads, yields one record per CDR3 protein. The sample includes about 970,000 distinct CDR3 sequences, 51% of them seen just once. The specimen was blood. Receptor source: a woman aged 60 to 75 in good health.

A few counts support this clonotype. The rearrangement links TRBV2 to TRBJ2-7; D perhaps matches TRBD2 (6 bases). V shed 6 bases and J shed 4 bases, with 22 bases lying between them. Germline-derived CDR1 and CDR2 are SNHLY and FYNNEI. CDR3 length: 16 amino acids. CDR3 sequence reads: CASRPRLDLRAYEQYF. The CDR3 DNA sequence: TGTGCCAGCAGGCCCAGACTAGACCTCAGGGCTTACGAGCAGTACTTC.

This chain uses TRBV6-2 or TRBV6-3 with TRBJ2-7; 13 bases line up with TRBD2. CDR1 is MNHEY and CDR2 is SVGEGT in the germline V gene. The CDR3 sequence is 16 residues long. V dropped 4 bases and J dropped 0; count of bases not matched to a gene: 3. CDR3 nucleotide sequence: TGTGCCAGCAGTTGGACTAGCGGGAGCCCCTCCTACGAGCAGTACTTC. Translation: CASSWTSGSPSYEQYF.

This chain links TRBV9 with TRBJ2-7; 7 bases align to TRBD2. V dropped 3 bases and J dropped 6; count of bases not matched to a gene: 9. Germline CDR1 is SGDLS and CDR2 is YYNGEE. The CDR3 is made up of 14 amino acids. The CDR3, as DNA: TGTGCCAGCAGCGGAACCGGGACTACCGCCGAGCAGTACTTC. It specifies CASSGTGTTAEQYF. The full variable domain, rest sourced from reference TRBV9 and TRBJ2-7, is DSGVTQTPKHLITATGQRVTLRCSPRSGDLSVYWYQQSLDQGLQFLIQYYNGEERAKGNILERFSAQQFPDLHSELNLSSLELGDSALYFCASSGTGTTAEQYFGPGTRLTVT.

The J gene is TRBJ1-5, the V gene TRBV4-2; TRBD1 might be the D (5 bases). CDR1 and CDR2 from the germline V gene are LGHNA and YNFKEQ. This CDR3 has 17 amino acids. V was trimmed by 0 bases and J by 0 bases, leaving 12 bases between them. The CDR3 nucleotides are TGTGCCAGCAGCCAAGACCCGACAGCGTATAGCAATCAGCCCCAGCATTTT. Translating gives CASSQDPTAYSNQPQHF.

The chain carries TRBV7-8 and TRBJ1-2; D is ambiguous. CDR1 and CDR2 from the germline V gene are SGHVS and FQNEAQ. There are 13 residues in the CDR3. Trimming left V 5 bases short and J 2 bases short, with 9 bases between. Written as DNA, the CDR3 is TGTGCCAGCAGCCCGGCCCAAAACTATGGCTACACCTTC. Translation gives CASSPAQNYGYTF.

The rearrangement joins TRBV20-1 to TRBJ2-7; 8 bases agree with TRBD2. V dropped 3 bases and J dropped 10; count of bases not matched to a gene: 11. Looked up from germline, CDR1 is DFQATT and CDR2 is SNEGSKA (reference sequence). There are 13 residues in the CDR3. CDR3 nucleotide sequence: TGCAGTGCTAGGGGTAGCGGGACGAGAACCCAGTACTTC. This codes for CSARGSGTRTQYF.

In its sample, this clonotype was seen a few times. The chain employs TRBV6-2 or TRBV6-3 and TRBJ2-7; TRBD1 matches at 11 bases. The CDR3 totals 13 residues. Germline CDR1 MNHEY, CDR2 SVGEGT. V trimming: 7 bases; J trimming: 4 bases; junction bases outside the gene matches: 3. In DNA form, the CDR3 reads TGTGCCAGCACGGACAGGGGGCTGTACGAGCAGTACTTC. Translation gives CASTDRGLYEQYF.

The table lists this clonotype with a few counts. This chain joins TRBV7-2 and TRBJ2-3, with 8 bases aligning to TRBD2. The germline V gene has CDR1 SGHTA and CDR2 FQGNSA. Trimming took 5 bases from V and 0 from J; bases not matched to a gene: 10. This CDR3 has 17 amino acids. As DNA, the CDR3 is TGTGCCAGCAGCCACGGGGGGGCGAGAACGAGCACAGATACGCAGTATTTT. It is translated as CASSHGGARTSTDTQYF.

The genes are TRBV7-2 and TRBJ1-4; D uncertain. V lost 1 base and J lost 8, with 5 bases in between. Germline V lookup: CDR1 SGHTA, CDR2 FQGNSA. The CDR3 totals 12 residues. The CDR3 DNA is TGTGCCAGCAGCTTAGAATGGGAAAAACTGTTTTTT. Translating it yields CASSLEWEKLFF. The entire variable domain, with the rest obtained from reference TRBV7-2 and TRBJ1-4, is as follows: GAGVSQSPSNKVTEKGKDVELRCDPISGHTALYWYRQSLGQGLEFLIYFQGNSAPDKSGLPSDRFSAERTGGSVSTLTIQRTQQEDSAVYLCASSLEWEKLFFGSGTQLSVL.

Comment on this clonotype: Just one base apart from a much larger clone, this may be a read error. The rearrangement links TRBV20-1 to TRBJ2-5, with 7 bases aligning to TRBD2. The germline CDR1 and CDR2 sequences are DFQATT and SNEGSKA (reference sequence). The CDR3 has 13 residues. The V and J ends lost 5 bases and 5 bases, in that order; junction bases with no gene match: 8. The CDR3 loop reads CSAGGTSVETQYF. CDR3 nucleotide sequence: TGCAGTGCTGGCGGAACTAGCGTGGAGACCCAGTACTTC.

The CDR3, as DNA: TGTGCCAGCTACAACAGGGACCCAGCTAACTATGGCTACACCTTC. It encodes CASYNRDPANYGYTF. The chain couples TRBV28 to TRBJ1-2; tentatively, D is TRBD1 (6 bases). The CDR3 is 15 residues long. In germline, CDR1 is MDHEN, CDR2 SYDVKM. V dropped 8 bases and J dropped 0 bases, with 16 bases sitting between them.

The chain links TRBV29-1 to TRBJ2-5, with D maybe TRBD1 (6 bases). CDR3 length equals 13 residues. CDR1 is SQVTM, CDR2 ANQGSEA, per germline. V gave up 4 bases and J gave up 1 base, with 10 bases separating them. The CDR3 DNA follows: TGCAGCGTTGCCTCGACAGGCCAAGAGACCCAGTACTTC. Amino acid sequence: CSVASTGQETQYF.

As for this clonotype: One junction end does not reproduce the germline sequence, and a read error may be involved. The chain joins TRBV15 to TRBJ2-3; D may be TRBD2 (6 bases). The CDR3 has 14 amino acids. Germline V lookup: CDR1 LNHNV, CDR2 YYDKDF (reference sequence). The DNA of the CDR3 is TGTGCCACCAGCAGGGGAGGCTACACAGCTACGCAGTATTTT. The encoded protein is CATSRGGYTATQYF.

The rearrangement links TRBV5-1 to TRBJ2-5; TRBD1 matches 7 bases. The CDR3 loop spans 14 amino acids. Looked up from germline, CDR1 is SGHRS and CDR2 is YFSETQ. V shed 4 bases, J shed 4 bases, and the junction held 7 bases outside the gene matches. The CDR3 nucleotides are TGCGCCAGCAGCCCCGCGACAGGGTCAGAGACCCAGTACTTC. It yields the protein CASSPATGSETQYF. The full variable domain, its missing parts supplied by reference TRBV5-1 and TRBJ2-5, is KAGVTQTPRYLIKTRGQQVTLSCSPISGHRSVSWYQQTPGQGLQFLFEYFSETQRNKGNFPGRFSGRQFSNSRSEMNVSTLELGDSALYLCASSPATGSETQYFGPGTRLLVL.

This clonotype showed up just a few times. The V call is TRBV14, the J call TRBJ2-5, with TRBD2 as a possible D gene (5 bases). Germline V gene sequence: CDR1 SGHDN, CDR2 FVKESK. The CDR3 has 13 residues. V gave up 9 bases and J gave up 1 base, with 12 bases separating them. The CDR3 nucleotides are TGTGCCAGTCGGGGTATCAGCCAAGAGACCCAGTACTTC. This encodes CASRGISQETQYF.

This clonotype was counted between two and nine times. V gene TRBV28 combines with J gene TRBJ2-7; D call uncertain. V gave up 5 bases and J gave up 0 bases, with 8 bases separating them. The germline V gene encodes CDR1 MDHEN and CDR2 SYDVKM. This CDR3 comprises 13 residues. CDR3 region: CASSGQSSYEQYF. The CDR3, as DNA: TGTGCCAGCAGTGGGCAGAGCTCCTACGAGCAGTACTTC.

CDR3 bases: TGTGCCAGCAGTGCTGGTGGGGGGCCCACCGGGGAGCTGTTTTTT. Protein sequence: CASSAGGGPTGELFF. The chain recombines TRBV25-1 with TRBJ2-2, with D possibly called TRBD1 or TRBD2 (6 bases each). Germline CDR1 reads MGHDK; CDR2 reads SYGVNS. The CDR3 contains 15 residues. V lost 4 bases, J lost 4 bases, and 13 bases lay in between.

The chain has TRBV2 and TRBJ2-5; the D gene is possibly TRBD2 (6 bases). V dropped 8 bases and J dropped 2 bases, with 12 bases sitting between them. Looked up from germline, CDR1 is SNHLY and CDR2 is FYNNEI. This CDR3 region has 13 residues. CDR3 DNA: TGTGCCAGCCGGGTCGGGAGACAAGAGACCCAGTACTTC. This codes for CASRVGRQETQYF.